The rows below give T cell receptor beta chains drawn from one sample of a study of blood T cell repertoires in COVID-19. TCRdb's table, derived via immunoSEQ multiplex PCR, lists solely in-frame clones and lacks some. The table records roughly 45,000 clones, 85% of them present only once. What was sequenced was peripheral blood. The origin of the receptors is a woman in her sixties or seventies with acute or convalescent COVID-19. CDR3s include the opening cysteine and the closing phenylalanine or tryptophan. A D gene is named only where the DNA matches it firmly. Not every row has a clone size; where given, it reads once, few, many or a size class.

CDR3aa: CASSPSGGSYNEQFF
CDR3nt: TGCGCCAGCAGCCCTAGCGGGGGCTCCTACAATGAGCAGTTCTTC
v_gene: TRBV5-1
j_gene: TRBJ2-1
d_gene: TRBD2
abundance: -

CDR3aa: CASSTGTGNSPLHF
CDR3nt: TGTGCCAGCAGCACCGGGACAGGGAATTCACCCCTCCACTTT
v_gene: TRBV7-3
j_gene: TRBJ1-6
d_gene: TRBD1
abundance: -

CDR3aa: CAISPTSGGSYEQYF
CDR3nt: TGTGCCATCAGTCCCACTAGCGGGGGGTCCTACGAGCAGTACTTC
v_gene: TRBV10-3
j_gene: TRBJ2-7
d_gene: TRBD2
abundance: -

CDR3aa: CASSRRGNQPQHF
CDR3nt: TGTGCCAGCAGTCGTCGGGGCAATCAGCCCCAGCATTTT
v_gene: TRBV2
j_gene: TRBJ1-5
d_gene: -
abundance: -

CDR3aa: CASGLAETQYF
CDR3nt: TGTGCTAGTGGTTTGGCGGAGACCCAGTACTTC
v_gene: TRBV12-5
j_gene: TRBJ2-5
d_gene: -
abundance: -

CDR3aa: CASSQEGRANTGELFF
CDR3nt: TGTGCCAGCAGCCAAGAGGGGAGGGCGAACACCGGGGAGCTGTTTTTT
v_gene: TRBV3-1/TRBV3-2
j_gene: TRBJ2-2
d_gene: TRBD2
abundance: once

CDR3aa: CASSPLAWREIYEQYF
CDR3nt: TGTGCCAGCAGCCCCTTAGCATGGCGGGAAATCTACGAGCAGTACTTC
v_gene: TRBV7-8
j_gene: TRBJ2-7
d_gene: -
abundance: -

CDR3aa: CASSRSQVTQETQYF
CDR3nt: TGTGCCAGCAGCAGGTCACAGGTGACCCAAGAGACCCAGTACTTC
v_gene: TRBV7-9
j_gene: TRBJ2-5
d_gene: -
abundance: -

CDR3aa: CASSLLGQGNTGELFF
CDR3nt: TGTGCCAGCTCATTACTGGGACAGGGGAACACCGGGGAGCTGTTTTTT
v_gene: TRBV18
j_gene: TRBJ2-2
d_gene: TRBD1
abundance: -

CDR3aa: CASSRGQGGEQYF
CDR3nt: TGTGCCAGCAGCCGCGGACAGGGAGGGGAGCAGTACTTC
v_gene: TRBV7-3
j_gene: TRBJ2-7
d_gene: -
abundance: -

CDR3aa: CASSRTGGATYGYTF
CDR3nt: TGTGCCAGCAGTCGTACAGGGGGCGCAACCTATGGCTACACCTTC
v_gene: TRBV11-2
j_gene: TRBJ1-2
d_gene: TRBD1
abundance: -

CDR3aa: CASSPNRDRYNSPLHF
CDR3nt: TGTGCCAGCTCACCAAACCGGGACAGGTATAATTCACCCCTCCACTTT
v_gene: TRBV18
j_gene: TRBJ1-6
d_gene: TRBD1
abundance: few

CDR3aa: CAISQGAGNSPLHF
CDR3nt: TGTGCCATCAGTCAGGGGGCCGGCAATTCACCCCTCCACTTT
v_gene: TRBV10-3
j_gene: TRBJ1-6
d_gene: TRBD1
abundance: -

CDR3aa: CASSSEANSTDTQYF
CDR3nt: TGTGCCAGCAGTTCGGAAGCGAATAGCACAGATACGCAGTATTTT
v_gene: TRBV6-9
j_gene: TRBJ2-3
d_gene: -
abundance: -

CDR3aa: CASRRTGGKGYTGELFF
CDR3nt: TGTGCCAGCAGACGTACAGGGGGCAAGGGATACACCGGGGAGCTGTTTTTT
v_gene: TRBV7-3
j_gene: TRBJ2-2
d_gene: TRBD1
abundance: -

CDR3aa: CASSLGEQGVYSNQPQHF
CDR3nt: TGTGCCAGCAGCTTGGGTGAACAGGGTGTCTATAGCAATCAGCCCCAGCATTTT
v_gene: TRBV5-6
j_gene: TRBJ1-5
d_gene: -
abundance: -

CDR3aa: CASSERGRGTDTQYF
CDR3nt: TGTGCCAGCAGTGAAAGGGGGCGGGGAACAGATACGCAGTATTTT
v_gene: TRBV25-1
j_gene: TRBJ2-3
d_gene: -
abundance: -

CDR3aa: CSAQLGGGYGYTF
CDR3nt: TGCAGCGCTCAGCTTGGGGGCGGCTATGGCTACACCTTC
v_gene: TRBV29-1
j_gene: TRBJ1-2
d_gene: -
abundance: -

CDR3aa: CASSLGTGQGNYGYTF
CDR3nt: TGTGCCAGCAGCTTGGGAACCGGACAGGGGAACTATGGCTACACCTTC
v_gene: TRBV5-6
j_gene: TRBJ1-2
d_gene: TRBD1
abundance: -

CDR3aa: CASSIDLNSNQPQHF
CDR3nt: TGTGCCAGTAGTATAGACCTAAATAGCAATCAGCCCCAGCATTTT
v_gene: TRBV19
j_gene: TRBJ1-5
d_gene: -
abundance: -

CDR3aa: CASSRASGANVLTF
CDR3nt: TGTGCCAGCAGCCGAGCGTCAGGGGCCAACGTCCTGACTTTC
v_gene: TRBV5-8
j_gene: TRBJ2-6
d_gene: -
abundance: -

CDR3aa: CAISESPSGGNTGELFF
CDR3nt: TGTGCCATCAGTGAGTCACCTAGCGGGGGGAACACCGGGGAGCTGTTTTTT
v_gene: TRBV10-3
j_gene: TRBJ2-2
d_gene: TRBD2
abundance: once

CDR3aa: CSVERGRLNTEAFF
CDR3nt: TGCAGCGTTGAAAGGGGCAGGTTGAACACTGAAGCTTTCTTT
v_gene: TRBV29-1
j_gene: TRBJ1-1
d_gene: -
abundance: -

CDR3aa: CASSREGYEQYF
CDR3nt: TGTGCCAGCTCCCGTGAGGGCTACGAGCAGTACTTC
v_gene: TRBV18
j_gene: TRBJ2-7
d_gene: -
abundance: -

CDR3aa: CASSYWGVGYEQYF
CDR3nt: TGTGCCAGCAGTTACTGGGGAGTGGGTTACGAGCAGTACTTC
v_gene: TRBV6-2/TRBV6-3
j_gene: TRBJ2-7
d_gene: -
abundance: -

CDR3aa: CASRVRDYYNEQFF
CDR3nt: TGCGCCAGCAGAGTACGGGACTACTACAATGAGCAGTTCTTC
v_gene: TRBV5-1
j_gene: TRBJ2-1
d_gene: TRBD2
abundance: -

CDR3aa: CASSLGSGRVQETQYF
CDR3nt: TGTGCCAGCAGCTTGGGGTCAGGGAGGGTCCAAGAGACCCAGTACTTC
v_gene: TRBV5-8
j_gene: TRBJ2-5
d_gene: TRBD2
abundance: -

CDR3aa: CASSPGTGFGYTF
CDR3nt: TGTGCCAGCAGCCCCGGGACAGGGTTTGGCTACACCTTC
v_gene: TRBV5-5
j_gene: TRBJ1-2
d_gene: TRBD1
abundance: few

CDR3aa: CASGLLSPKNSPLHF
CDR3nt: TGTGCCAGCGGGCTACTCTCGCCAAAAAATTCACCCCTCCACTTT
v_gene: TRBV27
j_gene: TRBJ1-6
d_gene: -
abundance: -

CDR3aa: CASHGLYEQYF
CDR3nt: TGTGCCAGCCACGGACTCTACGAGCAGTACTTC
v_gene: TRBV6-5
j_gene: TRBJ2-7
d_gene: -
abundance: -

CDR3aa: CASSLAASGLTLSEQYF
CDR3nt: TGTGCCAGCAGCTTAGCGGCCTCTGGGCTAACACTCTCCGAGCAGTACTTC
v_gene: TRBV7-9
j_gene: TRBJ2-7
d_gene: -
abundance: -

CDR3aa: CASSLTGGAGPETQYF
CDR3nt: TGTGCCAGCAGCTTGACAGGGGGCGCCGGTCCGGAGACCCAGTACTTC
v_gene: TRBV7-2
j_gene: TRBJ2-5
d_gene: TRBD1
abundance: -

CDR3aa: CASSPEIDYEQYF
CDR3nt: TGTGCCAGCTCACCAGAGATAGACTACGAGCAGTACTTC
v_gene: TRBV18
j_gene: TRBJ2-7
d_gene: -
abundance: few

CDR3aa: CASSGKGRGLNTEAFF
CDR3nt: TGTGCCAGCAGCGGTAAAGGCAGGGGGTTGAACACTGAAGCTTTCTTT
v_gene: TRBV5-4
j_gene: TRBJ1-1
d_gene: TRBD1
abundance: -

CDR3aa: CASSADRGSNQPQHF
CDR3nt: TGTGCCAGCAGCGCGGACAGGGGGAGCAATCAGCCCCAGCATTTT
v_gene: TRBV11-2
j_gene: TRBJ1-5
d_gene: TRBD1
abundance: -

CDR3aa: CASRLVWDYYNEQFF
CDR3nt: TGTGCAAGTCGCTTAGTATGGGACTATTACAATGAGCAGTTCTTC
v_gene: TRBV12-2
j_gene: TRBJ2-1
d_gene: -
abundance: once

CDR3aa: CASSAGTDYEQYF
CDR3nt: TGCGCCAGCAGCGCGGGGACTGACTACGAGCAGTACTTC
v_gene: TRBV5-1
j_gene: TRBJ2-7
d_gene: -
abundance: -

CDR3aa: CASSQDPTGNYGYTF
CDR3nt: TGCGCCAGCAGCCAAGACCCGACAGGGAACTATGGCTACACCTTC
v_gene: TRBV4-1
j_gene: TRBJ1-2
d_gene: TRBD1
abundance: once

CDR3aa: CASSPGTSGNTGELFF
CDR3nt: TGTGCCAGCAGCCCCGGGACTAGCGGGAACACCGGGGAGCTGTTTTTT
v_gene: TRBV9
j_gene: TRBJ2-2
d_gene: TRBD2
abundance: -

CDR3aa: CAISDKTGAGELFF
CDR3nt: TGTGCCATCAGTGATAAAACAGGGGCCGGGGAGCTGTTTTTT
v_gene: TRBV10-3
j_gene: TRBJ2-2
d_gene: TRBD1
abundance: -

CDR3aa: CASRPPEGRAYGYTF
CDR3nt: TGTGCCAGCAGGCCGCCCGAAGGCAGGGCCTATGGCTACACCTTC
v_gene: TRBV6-5
j_gene: TRBJ1-2
d_gene: -
abundance: -

CDR3aa: CASSQEVQYEQYF
CDR3nt: TGCGCCAGCAGCCAAGAAGTACAGTACGAGCAGTACTTC
v_gene: TRBV4-1
j_gene: TRBJ2-7
d_gene: -
abundance: -

CDR3aa: CASRPGTRVLFF
CDR3nt: TGTGCCAGCAGACCCGGGACTAGAGTTTTGTTCTTC
v_gene: TRBV3-1/TRBV3-2
j_gene: TRBJ2-1
d_gene: TRBD2
abundance: -

CDR3aa: CASSEQYFDRNEQYF
CDR3nt: TGCGCCAGCAGCGAGCAATACTTCGACAGAAACGAGCAGTACTTC
v_gene: TRBV4-1
j_gene: TRBJ2-7
d_gene: -
abundance: -

CDR3aa: CASSFTSGSQYEQYF
CDR3nt: TGCGCCAGCAGCTTCACTAGCGGGAGTCAGTACGAGCAGTACTTC
v_gene: TRBV4-1
j_gene: TRBJ2-7
d_gene: TRBD2
abundance: -

CDR3aa: CASSTSGAYEQFF
CDR3nt: TGTGCCAGCAGCACCTCAGGGGCCTATGAGCAGTTCTTC
v_gene: TRBV9
j_gene: TRBJ2-1
d_gene: -
abundance: -

CDR3aa: CSASNFPKSYNEQFF
CDR3nt: TGCAGTGCTAGTAACTTCCCGAAATCCTACAATGAGCAGTTCTTC
v_gene: TRBV20-1
j_gene: TRBJ2-1
d_gene: -
abundance: -

CDR3aa: CASSTGGVQETQYF
CDR3nt: TGTGCCAGTAGCACAGGGGGCGTCCAAGAGACCCAGTACTTC
v_gene: TRBV19
j_gene: TRBJ2-5
d_gene: TRBD1
abundance: -

CDR3aa: CASSSLSGMEAGELFF
CDR3nt: TGTGCCAGCAGCTCGCTTAGCGGGATGGAGGCCGGGGAGCTGTTTTTT
v_gene: TRBV5-4
j_gene: TRBJ2-2
d_gene: TRBD2
abundance: -

CDR3aa: CASSQDPQGRAEQYF
CDR3nt: TGTGCCAGCAGCCAAGATCCACAGGGACGGGCCGAGCAGTACTTC
v_gene: TRBV14
j_gene: TRBJ2-7
d_gene: -
abundance: few

CDR3aa: CASRNSGTGELFF
CDR3nt: TGTGCCAGCAGAAACTCCGGCACCGGGGAGCTGTTTTTT
v_gene: TRBV6-5
j_gene: TRBJ2-2
d_gene: -
abundance: once

CDR3aa: CASSEGNSYPYGYTF
CDR3nt: TGTGCCAGCAGTGAAGGAAACTCCTATCCCTATGGCTACACCTTC
v_gene: TRBV6-1
j_gene: TRBJ1-2
d_gene: -
abundance: once

CDR3aa: CASSQDVRGITGELFF
CDR3nt: TGCGCCAGCAGCCAAGATGTTAGGGGTATCACCGGGGAGCTGTTTTTT
v_gene: TRBV4-1
j_gene: TRBJ2-2
d_gene: -
abundance: -

CDR3aa: CASSSRATSGGGFYEQYF
CDR3nt: TGTGCCAGCAGCTCCCGTGCGACTAGCGGGGGTGGTTTCTACGAGCAGTACTTC
v_gene: TRBV3-1/TRBV3-2
j_gene: TRBJ2-7
d_gene: TRBD2
abundance: once

CDR3aa: CASSYTAGPQETQYF
CDR3nt: TGTGCCAGCAGTTATACAGCGGGCCCCCAAGAGACCCAGTACTTC
v_gene: TRBV6-6
j_gene: TRBJ2-5
d_gene: -
abundance: once

CDR3aa: CASSQILGGREDTQYF
CDR3nt: TGTGCCAGCAGCCAAATACTAGGGGGAAGGGAAGATACGCAGTATTTT
v_gene: TRBV3-1/TRBV3-2
j_gene: TRBJ2-3
d_gene: -
abundance: once

CDR3aa: CASRVPGTASTDTQYF
CDR3nt: TGTGCCAGCAGAGTGCCCGGGACAGCTAGCACAGATACGCAGTATTTT
v_gene: TRBV27
j_gene: TRBJ2-3
d_gene: TRBD1
abundance: -

CDR3aa: CASSQGHLNTEAFF
CDR3nt: TGTGCCAGCAGCCAAGGACACCTGAACACTGAAGCTTTCTTT
v_gene: TRBV7-8
j_gene: TRBJ1-1
d_gene: -
abundance: -

CDR3aa: CASSQGQEGWETQYF
CDR3nt: TGTGCCAGCAGCCAAGGTCAAGAGGGCTGGGAGACCCAGTACTTC
v_gene: TRBV3-1/TRBV3-2
j_gene: TRBJ2-5
d_gene: -
abundance: -

CDR3aa: CSVLQGRGEQYF
CDR3nt: TGCAGCGTTTTGCAGGGGAGAGGTGAGCAGTACTTC
v_gene: TRBV29-1
j_gene: TRBJ2-7
d_gene: -
abundance: -